Sequencing of this T cell receptor beta chain was carried out in a study of regulatory and conventional T cells in RAG deficiency. Whole-study results and caveats: Omenn patients showed >85% Treg-Tconv overlap and shorter CDR3 lengths. Shannon entropy was markedly lower and Simpson indices higher in RAG-deficient patients than control T-cell subsets.

The sorted conventional CD4+ T cells were CD25-low and CD127-high, with genomic DNA sequenced. The eight patients with RAG deficiency had SCID (one), Omenn syndrome (two), or CID/atypical SCID (five). Assay: immunoSEQ multiplex PCR; the TCRdb copy retains only in-frame clones and omits some. Among about 10,000 clones, around 94% were seen once, and the ten largest hold roughly 1.4%. CDR1 is LGHNA, CDR2 YSLEER, per germline. This CDR3 comprises 15 residues. The V and J ends lost 1 base and 6 bases respectively, with 16 bases between them. A remark on this clone: Antigen unknown.

The TCR originated in a human donor with RAG deficiency presenting as severe combined immunodeficiency. Material: CD4+ effector T cells sorted from blood. The gene calls are TRBV4-3 and TRBJ2-7; TRBD1 is a possible D gene (5 bases). CDR3 in amino acids: CASSQAKVMGLEQYF. The CDR3 bases are TGCGCCAGCAGCCAAGCTAAAGTGATGGGGCTCGAGCAGTACTTC.